A single sample is the source of the 6 T cell receptor beta chains below, sequenced in a study of T cell changes during pregnancy in multiple sclerosis. The method was immunoSEQ multiplex PCR; TCRdb's version includes in-frame clones alone and lacks a portion of them. Here the sample spans approximately 14,000 clones, 93% being singletons. This material consisted of peripheral blood, taken in the second trimester of pregnancy. The receptors originated from a female donor in good health, enrolled as a control in a pregnancy study.

The rearrangement uses TRBV2 and TRBJ2-1; D gene unclear. V was trimmed by 1 base and J by 2 bases, leaving 6 bases between them. Germline CDR1 is SNHLY and CDR2 is FYNNEI. This CDR3 comprises 14 residues. CDR3 in amino acids: CASSEGAPYNEQFF. CDR3 in DNA: TGTGCCAGCAGTGAAGGGGCCCCCTACAATGAGCAGTTCTTC.

The rearrangement uses TRBV27 and TRBJ2-1; D might be TRBD2 (5 bases). Trimming took 6 bases from V and 7 from J, leaving 10 bases between them. The CDR3 is 12 amino acids. Germline CDR1 reads MNHEY; CDR2 reads SMNVEV (reference sequence). This chain's CDR3 is CASRRLANEQFF. The CDR3 DNA is TGTGCCAGCAGGCGGCTAGCTAATGAGCAGTTCTTC.

The chain joins TRBV7-2 to TRBJ1-5; D may be TRBD1 (5 bases). V lost 1 base, J lost 4 bases, and 8 bases lay in between. CDR1 is SGHTA, CDR2 FQGNSA, per germline. The CDR3 loop spans 14 amino acids. The CDR3 reads CASSLDQGNQPQHF. The CDR3, as DNA: TGTGCCAGCAGCTTAGACCAGGGAAATCAGCCCCAGCATTTT. The full variable domain, in which reference TRBV7-2 and TRBJ1-5 provide the parts outside the CDR3, is GAGVSQSPSNKVTEKGKDVELRCDPISGHTALYWYRQSLGQGLEFLIYFQGNSAPDKSGLPSDRFSAERTGGSVSTLTIQRTQQEDSAVYLCASSLDQGNQPQHFGDGTRLSIL.

The chain links TRBV9 to TRBJ2-1, with D maybe TRBD2 (6 bases). Per germline, CDR1 SGDLS and CDR2 YYNGEE. Trimming took 4 bases from V and 0 from J, leaving 20 bases between them. This CDR3 contains 18 residues. The CDR3 spells CASSSHRTTFSSYNEQFF. The CDR3 region has the DNA TGTGCCAGCAGCTCTCACAGGACTACCTTTAGCTCCTACAATGAGCAGTTCTTC.

The table lists this clone with a few counts. The J gene is TRBJ1-1, the V gene TRBV19; 8 bases match TRBD1. After removal of 5 bases from V and 1 base from J, the junction contained 9 bases not matched to a gene. The CDR3 loop spans 16 amino acids. Per the germline V gene, CDR1 is LNHDA and CDR2 is SQIVND (reference sequence). The CDR3 loop reads CASSPRTGWKNTEAFF. The CDR3 region has the DNA TGTGCCAGTAGTCCCCGGACAGGGTGGAAGAACACTGAAGCTTTCTTT. Full variable domain (remainder filled in from reference TRBV19 and TRBJ1-1): DGGITQSPKYLFRKEGQNVTLSCEQNLNHDAMYWYRQDPGQGLRLIYYSQIVNDFQKGDIAEGYSVSREKKESFPLTVTSAQKNPTAFYLCASSPRTGWKNTEAFFGQGTRLTVV.

The CDR3 spells CASSWIAAGGFF. DNA of the CDR3: TGTGCCAGCAGCTGGATTGCTGCCGGGGGATTCTTC. The gene calls are TRBV11-2 and TRBJ2-1, with D maybe TRBD2 (6 bases). This CDR3 is 12 amino acids long. V lost 4 bases and J 16 bases, leaving 17 bases between the germline ends. Germline-derived CDR1 and CDR2 are SGHAT and FQNNGV. Together with reference TRBV11-2 and TRBJ2-1, the CDR3 gives the full variable domain: EAGVAQSPRYKIIEKRQSVAFWCNPISGHATLYWYQQILGQGPKLLIQFQNNGVVDDSQLPKDRFSAERLKGVDSTLKIQPAKLEDSAVYLCASSWIAAGGFFGPGTRLTVL.